This T cell receptor (beta chain) was documented in a study of shared clonotypes between healthy human individuals. CDR3 length: 15 residues. From germline, CDR1 is MDHEN and CDR2 SYDVKM. V gave up 6 bases and J gave up 5 bases, with 16 bases separating them. Profiling relied on immunoSEQ multiplex PCR, and the TCRdb table lists in-frame clones only, not all of them. The data contain about 2.4 million clones, under 95% of them singletons. Donors were healthy HIV-negative adults without recent acute infections or vaccinations. CD4+ cell separation produced CD45RA+ naive and CD45RA-negative memory subsets.

This TCR was recovered from a man between 18 and 35 years old in good health. Some clones in this sample may be carry-over from other donors' samples. The chain employs TRBV28 and TRBJ1-4; D is unclear. Input material: naive CD4+ T cells from PBMCs. Subset indicated: CD45RA+ positively selected. The CDR3 is CASRNSGSRNEKLFF. The CDR3 DNA is TGTGCCAGCAGAAACTCCGGGAGCCGAAATGAAAAACTGTTTTTT. Together with reference TRBV28 and TRBJ1-4, the CDR3 gives the full variable domain: DVKVTQSSRYLVKRTGEKVFLECVQDMDHENMFWYRQDPGLGLRLIYFSYDVKMKEKGDIPEGYSVSREKKERFSLILESASTNQTSMYLCASRNSGSRNEKLFFGSGTQLSVL.